A single sample is the source of the 28 T cell receptor beta chains below, sequenced in a study of regulatory T cells in long-lasting Graves disease. Relying on iRepertoire HTBI primers and Arm-PCR of CDR3 regions, the team built TCR beta libraries. TCRdb used MiXCR to reprocess the multiplex PCR reads, holding one entry per CDR3 protein. The table has approximately 470,000 distinct CDR3 sequences, 15% to 20% seen once. Time point reported: newly diagnosed GD, antithyroid drugs for less than 3 months. RNA from PBMCs was the source of the TCR library. This sample was also put to use in a study of T cells in Graves' hyperthyroidism and ophthalmopathy.

The sequences come from peripheral blood mononuclear cells (PBMCs), collected at new diagnosis, from a patient treated with antithyroid drugs. These TCRs come from a middle-aged man with Graves disease.

Many counts were recorded for this clonotype. The chain joins TRBV12-3 or TRBV12-4 to TRBJ2-7; D gene unclear. CDR3 size: 14 residues. Trimming cost V 2 bases and J 7 bases, with 15 bases left between them. DNA for the CDR3: TGTGCCAGCAGTTTAAATTCGGTTGGGGTGGAGCAGTACTTC. It is translated as CASSLNSVGVEQYF.

As for this clonotype: This may arise from a read error, as a much more abundant clone is one base away. The gene calls are TRBV28 and TRBJ1-5; D is unresolved. V was pared by 8 bases and J by 4 bases, with 6 bases between. The germline V gene encodes CDR1 MDHEN and CDR2 SYDVKM. CDR3 length equals 11 residues. The CDR3 bases are TGTGCCAGCGGTAAGAATCAGCCCCAGCATTTT. This translates into CASGKNQPQHF.

This clonotype was detected many times. This chain uses TRBV7-3 with TRBJ2-2; perhaps TRBD2 as D (5 bases). The length of the CDR3 is 18 residues. Trimming took off 0 bases at V and 5 bases at J, with 19 bases between the two ends. Per the germline V gene, CDR1 is SGHTA and CDR2 is FQGTGA. CDR3 residues: CASSLTPSPRVGTGELFF. In nucleotides, the CDR3 is TGTGCCAGCAGCTTAACGCCTAGCCCCCGGGTAGGGACCGGGGAGCTGTTTTTT.

This chain joins TRBV29-1 and TRBJ2-6, with D unresolved. Germline values: CDR1 SQVTM, CDR2 ANQGSEA. CDR3 size: 13 residues. V lost 6 bases, J lost 1 base, and 7 bases lay in between. The CDR3, as DNA: TGCAGCGTAACATTTTCTGGGGCCAACGTCCTGACTTTC. Translated: CSVTFSGANVLTF.

V gene TRBV7-9 combines with J gene TRBJ2-7; D is possibly TRBD1 or TRBD2 (5 bases each). The length of the CDR3 is 15 residues. CDR1 SEHNR and CDR2 FQNEAQ come from the germline V gene (reference sequence). Trimming took 1 base from V and 2 from J, leaving 12 bases between them. The CDR3 loop reads CASSLVGESTYEQYF. CDR3 nucleotides: TGTGCCAGCAGCTTAGTGGGGGAATCCACCTACGAGCAGTACTTC. Drawing the rest from reference TRBV7-9 and TRBJ2-7, the complete variable domain is DTGVSQNPRHKITKRGQNVTFRCDPISEHNRLYWYRQTLGQGPEFLTYFQNEAQLEKSRLLSDRFSAERPKGSFSTLEIQRTEQGDSAMYLCASSLVGESTYEQYFGPGTRLTVT.

In regard to this clonotype: A much larger clone sits a single nucleotide away, making a read error possible. The CDR3 here is CASSSGDSAYEQYF. Here the CDR3 DNA reads TGTGCCAGCAGTTCCGGGGACAGTGCCTACGAGCAGTACTTC. The rearrangement links TRBV28 to TRBJ2-7; 7 bases line up with TRBD1. This CDR3 spans 14 amino acids. V shed 4 bases and J 2 bases; nucleotides not matched to a gene: 5. Germline-derived CDR1 and CDR2 are MDHEN and SYDVKM.

Comments on this clonotype: This may be a read error: a much more frequent sequence differs by one nucleotide. As the CDR3 is not closed by the conserved phenylalanine or tryptophan, this likely results from a read error. The DNA is omitted, as the CDR3 cannot be located on it reliably, and the CDR3 follows TCRdb's listing. V gene TRBV28 combines with J gene TRBJ2-3; the D call of TRBD1 is as the table states it, not checked on the DNA. The CDR3 contains 13 residues when both ends are counted. Germline V gene data show CDR1 as MDHEN and CDR2 as SYDVKM. CDR3 protein: CASKPGHPFEQYL.

With regard to this clonotype: A read error may be the cause here, since a much bigger clone is one base away. V usage is TRBV2 and J usage is TRBJ2-1; tentative D call: TRBD2 (6 bases). The CDR3 is 15 residues long. V dropped 8 bases and J dropped 3 bases, with 17 bases sitting between them. The germline V gene encodes CDR1 SNHLY and CDR2 FYNNEI. The DNA of the CDR3 is TGTGCCAGCGGCCGGGGACTCCTGGTCTACAATGAGCAGTTCTTC. This gives the protein CASGRGLLVYNEQFF.

The genes are TRBV19 and TRBJ2-7; TRBD1 or TRBD2 may be the D gene (5 bases each). This CDR3 has 15 amino acids. The germline V gene has CDR1 LNHDA and CDR2 SQIVND (reference sequence). Trimming took off 6 bases at V and 2 bases at J, with 17 bases between the two ends. The CDR3 DNA reads TGTGCCAGTAGACGATTGGGGACGGGAACCTACGAGCAGTACTTC. Its protein product is CASRRLGTGTYEQYF.

With respect to this clonotype: This may stem from a read error, because a much larger clone lies one nucleotide away. This chain joins TRBV7-3 and TRBJ2-2, with D hard to call. The germline gives CDR1 SGHTA, CDR2 FQGTGA. Trimming cost V 5 bases and J 0 bases, with 4 bases left between them. The CDR3 has 13 residues. The CDR3 sequence: CASSQPNTGELFF. In DNA form, the CDR3 reads TGTGCCAGCAGCCAACCGAACACCGGGGAGCTGTTTTTT.

The chain recombines TRBV12-3 or TRBV12-4 with TRBJ2-1; 10 positions agree with TRBD2. This CDR3 is built from 15 residues. V was pared by 5 bases and J by 9 bases, with 10 bases of the junction left unmatched. CDR3 nucleotides: TGTGCCAGCAGTAGGGCCGGGACTAGCGCTTTTGAGCAGTTCTTC. This sequence encodes CASSRAGTSAFEQFF.

At least ten counts were recorded for this clonotype. The chain recombines TRBV28 with TRBJ1-5; D is unresolved. The V end was cut by 2 bases, the J end by 0 bases, with 11 bases between. Germline lookup yields CDR1 MDHEN and CDR2 SYDVKM. The CDR3 length is 16 residues. The CDR3 spells CASSLQGSLSNQPQHF. DNA of the CDR3: TGTGCCAGCAGTTTACAAGGGAGCCTTAGCAATCAGCCCCAGCATTTT.

In this sample, this clonotype turned up many times. The chain joins TRBV28 to TRBJ1-5, with D possibly TRBD1 on 5 matching bases. Germline lookup yields CDR1 MDHEN and CDR2 SYDVKM. The CDR3 is made up of 15 amino acids. V gave up 8 bases and J gave up 0 bases, with 14 bases separating them. CDR3 coding DNA: TGTGCCAGCCACCCCCCAGGGTATAGCAATCAGCCCCAGCATTTT. Translation: CASHPPGYSNQPQHF.

This clonotype was seen ten or more times. J is TRBJ2-7 and V is TRBV28; D not resolved. Trimming cost V 4 bases and J 12 bases, with 16 bases left between them. CDR3 length: 12 residues. The germline V gene has CDR1 MDHEN and CDR2 SYDVKM. This chain's CDR3 is CASSSTGLRGYF. The CDR3, as DNA: TGTGCCAGCAGTTCAACCGGCCTTCGAGGGTACTTC.

This clonotype was counted at least ten times. The chain uses TRBV3-1 and TRBJ2-7; perhaps TRBD2 as D (5 bases). The CDR3 loop spans 15 amino acids. Trimming left V 1 base short and J 3 bases short, with 13 bases between. CDR1 is LGHDT, CDR2 YNNKEL, per germline (reference sequence). This CDR3 reads CASSQGASSFYEQYF. The CDR3 DNA is TGTGCCAGCAGCCAAGGAGCTAGCAGTTTCTACGAGCAGTACTTC.

This clonotype was picked up many times. The chain uses TRBV7-9 and TRBJ2-2, with TRBD2 matching over 13 bases. Germline V gives CDR1 SEHNR, CDR2 FQNEAQ (reference sequence). The trim removed 5 bases at V and 7 bases at J, leaving 10 bases unmatched. The CDR3 is 17 amino acids. This CDR3 is CASSVGTSGMRVGELFF. The CDR3 nucleotides are TGTGCCAGCAGCGTCGGGACTAGCGGGATGAGGGTCGGGGAGCTGTTTTTT.

This clonotype occurred many times. V gene TRBV20-1 combines with J gene TRBJ2-7; possibly TRBD1 for D (5 bases). Germline V gene data show CDR1 as DFQATT and CDR2 as SNEGSKA (reference sequence). The CDR3 covers 13 residues. V lost 4 bases, J lost 2 bases, and 12 bases lay in between. This CDR3 reads CSAKGRTTYEQYF. The CDR3 nucleotides are TGCAGTGCTAAGGGGCGTACTACCTACGAGCAGTACTTC.

This clonotype was recorded at least ten times. The chain combines TRBV6-1 with TRBJ2-3; a possible D gene is TRBD2 (6 bases). The germline CDR1 and CDR2 sequences are MNHNS and SASEGT. The V and J ends lost 6 bases and 3 bases respectively, with 16 bases between them. CDR3 size: 15 residues. The CDR3 here is CASSASLGGTDTQYF. The CDR3 bases are TGTGCCAGCAGCGCAAGCCTCGGGGGAACAGATACGCAGTATTTT.

This clonotype was counted many times. The chain recombines TRBV28 with TRBJ2-7, with a weak D call TRBD2 (5 bases). Germline assignment: CDR1 MDHEN and CDR2 SYDVKM. There are 13 residues in the CDR3. V dropped 5 bases and J dropped 3 bases, with 11 bases sitting between them. The CDR3 protein is CASSNFRGYEQYF. In nucleotides, the CDR3 is TGTGCCAGCAGTAACTTCCGGGGCTACGAGCAGTACTTC.

This clonotype showed up many times. V gene TRBV5-6 combines with J gene TRBJ2-7, with D maybe TRBD1 (6 bases). The CDR3 covers 14 residues. V was clipped by 5 bases and J by 3 bases, with 15 bases between them. Germline CDR1 is SGHDT and CDR2 is YYEEEE. CDR3: CASRQGGQDYEQYF. CDR3 DNA: TGTGCCAGCAGACAGGGCGGGCAGGACTACGAGCAGTACTTC.

The sample holds many counts of this clonotype. The chain combines TRBV9 with TRBJ2-1; TRBD2 is a possible D gene (5 bases). Germline values: CDR1 SGDLS, CDR2 YYNGEE. With 3 bases removed from V and 12 bases from J, the gap between germline ends came to 16 bases. The CDR3 has 13 amino acids. The CDR3 reads CASSATLVSWQFF. The CDR3 bases are TGTGCCAGCAGCGCGACACTAGTGTCTTGGCAGTTCTTC.

CDR3 sequence: CASRREDRNSYEQYF. The DNA for the CDR3 is TGTGCCAGCAGAAGGGAGGACCGCAACTCCTACGAGCAGTACTTC. V and J are TRBV6-1 and TRBJ2-7; D might be TRBD2 (6 bases). Trimming cost V 6 bases and J 0 bases, with 15 bases left between them. In germline, CDR1 is MNHNS, CDR2 SASEGT. This CDR3 spans 15 amino acids.

There are many counts of this clonotype. The chain employs TRBV28 and TRBJ2-7, with D possibly TRBD1 on 6 matching bases. The length of the CDR3 is 14 residues. The germline V gene encodes CDR1 MDHEN and CDR2 SYDVKM. The V end was cut by 6 bases, the J end by 2 bases, with 14 bases between. The CDR3 loop reads CASSQGGPPYEQYF. As DNA, the CDR3 is TGTGCCAGCAGCCAAGGGGGACCTCCCTACGAGCAGTACTTC.

This clonotype was counted many times. This chain uses TRBV2 with TRBJ2-7, with a possible D match to TRBD1 (6 bases). The germline V and J ends were trimmed by 9 bases and 6 bases, with 9 bases remaining between them. Germline V gene sequence: CDR1 SNHLY, CDR2 FYNNEI. The CDR3 loop spans 10 amino acids. CDR3 bases: TGTGCCAGTTACAGGGTCGAGCAGTACTTC. Protein product: CASYRVEQYF.

This clonotype was detected a few times. As DNA, the CDR3 is TGTGCCAGCAGTGAAATCCGGGCCCCCCAAGAGACCCAGTACTTC. It yields the protein CASSEIRAPQETQYF. V usage is TRBV2 and J usage is TRBJ2-5; D uncertain. The germline CDR1 and CDR2 sequences are SNHLY and FYNNEI. With 2 bases removed from V and 1 base from J, the gap between germline ends came to 11 bases. CDR3 size: 15 residues.

A few counts support this clonotype. This chain uses TRBV29-1 with TRBJ2-7, with TRBD2 matching 9 bases. The CDR3 consists of 15 residues. Trimming cost V 2 bases and J 4 bases; bases outside gene matches: 9. Germline CDR1 SQVTM, CDR2 ANQGSEA. The DNA for the CDR3 is TGCAGCGTTGAACGGACCGGGACTAGCTCTTACGAGCAGTACTTC. This sequence encodes CSVERTGTSSYEQYF.

This clonotype was found a few times. The gene calls are TRBV24-1 and TRBJ2-1, with 8 nucleotides matching TRBD2. CDR1 and CDR2 from the germline V gene are KGHDR and SFDVKD. V dropped 3 bases and J dropped 8; count of bases not matched to a gene: 17. The CDR3 contains 18 residues. CDR3 sequence: CATSDGSPWREDYDEQFF. The CDR3 DNA reads as TGTGCCACCAGTGATGGATCCCCATGGCGGGAGGATTATGATGAGCAGTTCTTC.

At least ten counts were recorded for this clonotype. This chain joins TRBV2 and TRBJ2-2; TRBD1 matches 8 bases. The CDR3 is made up of 15 amino acids. The germline V gene encodes CDR1 SNHLY and CDR2 FYNNEI. V lost 10 bases to trimming and J lost 0 bases; unmatched junction nucleotides: 7. As DNA, the CDR3 is TGTGCCACTATGAGACAGGGGACGAACACCGGGGAGCTGTTTTTT. Its protein product is CATMRQGTNTGELFF.